This T cell receptor (beta chain) was recovered during a study of cytomegalovirus exposure and HLA in healthy donors. Findings of the study overall: In the analysis, some V segments, TRBV6-2 and TRBV6-3 included, were excluded as indistinguishable. The study listed about 150 cytomegalovirus-associated TCR beta chains.

Vbeta (60) and Jbeta (13) primers were used in the PCR. Repertoires were generated with immunoSEQ multiplex PCR, while TCRdb's copy carries only in-frame clones and drops some. Among under 200,000 clones listed, about 76% were seen once. As to this clone: The antigen is not known.

The CDR3 extends over 15 amino acids. The germline V gene encodes CDR1 SGHKS and CDR2 YYEKEE (reference sequence). V was cut by 2 bases and J by 2 bases, with 12 bases left in between. Sequencing was carried out using PBMCs. The chain carries TRBV5-5 and TRBJ2-3; D might be TRBD2 (6 bases). The sequence was obtained from a woman younger than 35 in good health and CMV-seropositive. In nucleotides, the CDR3 is TGTGCCAGCAGCTTATTAGCGGACCCCACAGATACGCAGTATTTT. It encodes CASSLLADPTDTQYF.